This T cell receptor beta chain was observed in a study of blood T cell repertoires in COVID-19. Study context: Researchers got acute and convalescent COVID-19 samples from the United States, Italy and Spain. Nucleic acid was either cDNA or gDNA, and it came from T cells, B-cell-depleted T cells, or PBMCs.

In the original analysis: Researchers report that nucleated cell counts were estimated from reference gene primer amplification. Profiled with immunoSEQ multiplex PCR; TCRdb holds only in-frame clones, not every one. Clone size and the V and J calls come from that table; the DNA yielded D and trimming. The table shows around 77,000 clones, with roughly 90% occurring only once. The CDR3 extends over 15 amino acids. Germline values: CDR1 MDHEN, CDR2 SYDVKM. Between the trimmed V and J ends, which lost 7 bases and 2 bases, there was a span of 15 bases. This clonotype originated in a woman aged 80 or older with active or convalescent COVID-19. The sequenced material came from peripheral blood. This chain connects TRBV28 to TRBJ1-5, with a tentative D call TRBD1 (6 bases). The CDR3 region is CASTPHRDGNQPQHF. The CDR3 nucleotides read TGTGCCAGCACCCCCCACAGGGACGGCAATCAGCCCCAGCATTTT. The complete variable domain, with remaining parts taken from reference TRBV28 and TRBJ1-5, reads DVKVTQSSRYLVKRTGEKVFLECVQDMDHENMFWYRQDPGLGLRLIYFSYDVKMKEKGDIPEGYSVSREKKERFSLILESASTNQTSMYLCASTPHRDGNQPQHFGDGTRLSIL.